Below, 7 T cell receptor beta chains from the same sample are listed, as sequenced in a study of CD8 T cells in Susac syndrome. Reverse transcription of about 0.5 to 1 ug RNA was carried out with random hexamers. Using its own MiXCR run on the immunoSEQ multiplex PCR reads, TCRdb lists one record per CDR3 protein. The sample includes some 110,000 distinct CDR3 sequences, roughly 93% of them seen just once. The sequenced sample was CD4+ T cells from PBMCs. The receptors were gathered from a human donor with multiple sclerosis.

CDR3 region: CAWSVGTLANEKLFF. In DNA, the CDR3 is TGTGCCTGGAGTGTTGGAACTTTGGCTAATGAAAAACTGTTTTTT. The chain carries TRBV30 and TRBJ1-4; D is uncertain. The germline V gene encodes CDR1 GTSNPN and CDR2 SVGIG (reference sequence). The V and J ends lost 0 bases and 3 bases respectively, with 11 bases between them. The CDR3 loop spans 15 amino acids.

The chain combines TRBV30 with TRBJ2-3; weak D call: TRBD2 (7 bases). Trimming took off 4 bases at V and 0 bases at J, with 14 bases between the two ends. The CDR3 covers 15 residues. Germline loops: CDR1 GTSNPN, CDR2 SVGIG (reference sequence). The DNA for the CDR3 is TGTGCCTGGACCGCCCGGGGGGCTAGCACAGATACGCAGTATTTT. Translated, it gives CAWTARGASTDTQYF.

This sequence joins TRBV24-1 and TRBJ2-6, with 8 bases that match TRBD1. The CDR3 is made up of 17 amino acids. Germline V gene data show CDR1 as KGHDR and CDR2 as SFDVKD. V shed 6 bases and J 2 bases; nucleotides not matched to a gene: 8. CDR3 nucleotide sequence: TGTGCCACCAGTAACCCGACAGGGGATGCTGGGGCCAACGTCCTGACTTTC. Protein product: CATSNPTGDAGANVLTF.

The rearrangement joins TRBV23-1 to TRBJ2-3; TRBD2 agrees at 7 bases. TRBV23-1 is placed among ORFs of uncertain function. The J segment lost 4 bases and the V segment lost 4 bases, leaving 11 bases of the junction unmatched. The CDR3 is 16 residues long. The CDR3 coding sequence is TGCGCCAGCAGTCTTCTTAACGGGGGGAGGCCAGATACGCAGTATTTT. Its translation: CASSLLNGGRPDTQYF.

The gene calls are TRBV5-4 and TRBJ2-5; D unresolved. V lost 0 bases to trimming and J lost 5 bases, with 14 bases between them. Germline CDR1 SGHNT, CDR2 YYREEE (reference sequence). The CDR3 runs 15 residues. CDR3 nucleotide sequence: TGTGCCAGCAGCTTGGCTTGGGCTAAAGGGGAGACCCAGTACTTC. Its translation: CASSLAWAKGETQYF.

This CDR3 is CASSLLAGVQETQYF. CDR3 nucleotide sequence: TGTGCCAGCAGCTTATTAGCGGGGGTCCAAGAGACCCAGTACTTC. This chain joins TRBV7-6 and TRBJ2-5; the match to TRBD2 covers 9 bases. CDR3 length: 15 residues. The trim removed 2 bases at V and 1 base at J, leaving 2 bases unmatched. CDR1 and CDR2 (germline): SGHVS, FNYEAQ.

The chain uses TRBV12-3 or TRBV12-4 and TRBJ1-5, with D tentatively TRBD1 (5 bases). This CDR3 region has 14 residues. The V end was cut by 5 bases, the J end by 4 bases, with 12 bases between. DNA of the CDR3: TGTGCCAGCAGTCCCTCAGGGAGGAATCAGCCCCAGCATTTT. It codes for CASSPSGRNQPQHF.